The 15 T cell receptor beta chains below were found in one sample sequenced in a study of T cells in localized non-small cell lung cancer. The assay was immunoSEQ multiplex PCR, and TCRdb's table has in-frame clones only and misses some. This sample yields about 13,000 clones, of which 25% to 30% are seen a single time; about 6.8% belongs to the top ten. This material consisted of lung tumor tissue, taken before any cancer treatment. The receptor source for this set is a female donor older than 55 with stage I lung adenocarcinoma.

The rearrangement links TRBV6-8 to TRBJ2-1, with TRBD2 identical over 9 bases. The CDR3 has 17 amino acids. The V and J ends lost 0 bases and 2 bases, in that order; junction bases with no gene match: 5. The germline V gene encodes CDR1 MNHGY and CDR2 SAAAGT. Written as DNA, the CDR3 is TGTGCCAGCAGTTACTCGGGGCGGGAGGGCCCCTACAATGAGCAGTTCTTC. Translated: CASSYSGREGPYNEQFF.

This clone appeared a few times. The gene calls are TRBV6-8 and TRBJ1-2; D is uncertain. In germline, CDR1 is MNHGY, CDR2 SAAAGT. The CDR3 covers 13 residues. V was clipped by 4 bases and J by 2 bases, with 8 bases between them. CDR3 DNA sequence: TGTGCCAGCAGTTCCCAGGCGAACTATGGCTACACCTTC. Protein product: CASSSQANYGYTF.

This clone was counted between two and nine times. The CDR3 loop is CASSLVQSTGELFF. The CDR3 DNA is TGTGCCAGCAGCTTAGTTCAGAGCACCGGGGAGCTGTTTTTT. The V gene is TRBV11-3, the J gene TRBJ2-2, with no clear D. Germline V lookup: CDR1 SGHNT, CDR2 YENEEA. CDR3 length: 14 residues. Between the trimmed V and J ends, which lost 1 base and 4 bases, there was a span of 7 bases.

This clone occurred a few times. The chain has TRBV9 and TRBJ2-1; maybe TRBD2 (5 bases). The CDR3 totals 13 residues. V was trimmed by 4 bases and J by 9 bases, leaving 14 bases between them. Germline V gene sequence: CDR1 SGDLS, CDR2 YYNGEE. CDR3 amino acids: CASSTGSRVEQFF. The CDR3 region has the DNA TGTGCCAGCAGCACGGGATCGAGGGTTGAGCAGTTCTTC.

In its sample, this clone was seen a few times. The rearrangement uses TRBV6-8 and TRBJ2-1, with D maybe TRBD1 (6 bases). V was shortened by 4 bases and J by 2 bases, with 18 bases between the two germline ends. CDR3 length equals 17 residues. Per germline, CDR1 MNHGY and CDR2 SAAAGT. Written as DNA, the CDR3 is TGTGCCAGCAGTTCCCGAAAACAGGGAAGGGCCTACAATGAGCAGTTCTTC. Amino acids: CASSSRKQGRAYNEQFF.

CDR3 in DNA: TGCGCCAGCAGTGAGTCCAGGGGTAGACACGAGCAGTACTTC. It specifies CASSESRGRHEQYF. The V and J genes are TRBV10-2 and TRBJ2-7; tentative D call: TRBD1 (6 bases). This CDR3 comprises 14 residues. V was cut by 0 bases and J by 5 bases, with 11 bases left in between. CDR1 is WSHSY and CDR2 is SAAADI in the germline V gene.

V gene TRBV30 combines with J gene TRBJ2-7, with 10 bases aligning to TRBD1. CDR3 length equals 14 residues. Per the germline V gene, CDR1 is GTSNPN and CDR2 is SVGIG (reference sequence). V shed 0 bases, J shed 3 bases, and the junction held 2 bases outside the gene matches. CDR3 DNA sequence: TGTGCCTGGAGTGTCGGGGACAGGGGCTACGAGCAGTACTTC. This gives the protein CAWSVGDRGYEQYF.

The chain combines TRBV10-1 with TRBJ2-2; weak D call: TRBD2 (5 bases). Trimming stripped 6 bases from V and 4 bases from J, with 9 bases between. Per the germline V gene, CDR1 is WNHNN and CDR2 is SYGVQD (reference sequence). This CDR3 is 13 amino acids long. The CDR3 DNA reads as TGCGCCAGCAGCGCGCTAGCCACCGGGGAGCTGTTTTTT. Encoded protein: CASSALATGELFF.

V gene TRBV5-1 combines with J gene TRBJ2-6; D gene uncertain. The CDR3 is 14 residues long. V was trimmed by 4 bases and J by 1 base, leaving 6 bases between them. Germline V gene data show CDR1 as SGHRS and CDR2 as YFSETQ. In DNA form, the CDR3 reads TGCGCCAGCAGCCCAAGGTCTGGGGCCAACGTCCTGACTTTC. It yields the protein CASSPRSGANVLTF.

This chain joins TRBV11-3 and TRBJ2-6, with D unclear. The V gene's germline CDR1 is SGHNT and CDR2 YENEEA. The CDR3 loop spans 15 amino acids. V shed 3 bases and J shed 0 bases, with 6 bases lying between them. The CDR3 loop is CASSLLDSGANVLTF. The CDR3 nucleotides read TGTGCCAGCAGCTTGTTAGACTCTGGGGCCAACGTCCTGACTTTC. The full variable domain, completed using reference TRBV11-3 and TRBJ2-6, is EAGVVQSPRYKIIEKKQPVAFWCNPISGHNTLYWYLQNLGQGPELLIRYENEEAVDDSQLPKDRFSAERLKGVDSTLKIQPAELGDSAVYLCASSLLDSGANVLTFGAGSRLTVL.

This chain uses TRBV4-1 with TRBJ1-6; 9 bases fit TRBD1. The CDR3 is 18 amino acids. Germline CDR1 is MGHRA and CDR2 is YSYEKL. Losses at the gene ends were 3 bases for V and 8 bases for J; bases not matched to a gene: 14. The CDR3 loop is CASSQIPGTGNVDSPLHF. CDR3 bases: TGCGCCAGCAGCCAGATTCCCGGGACAGGGAATGTAGATTCACCCCTCCACTTT.

This chain connects TRBV5-1 to TRBJ1-4; no clear D. This CDR3 region has 14 residues. The V and J ends lost 2 bases and 7 bases respectively, with 12 bases between them. Germline V lookup: CDR1 SGHRS, CDR2 YFSETQ. The CDR3 spells CASSFGPVGEKLFF. The CDR3 DNA reads TGCGCCAGCAGCTTCGGACCCGTGGGTGAAAAACTGTTTTTT.

This clone came up a few times. The V gene is TRBV19, the J gene TRBJ1-5; weak D call: TRBD1 (5 bases). The V end was cut by 5 bases, the J end by 2 bases, with 13 bases between. In germline, CDR1 is LNHDA, CDR2 SQIVND (reference sequence). The CDR3 is made up of 15 amino acids. CDR3 residues: CASSLHWGGNQPQHF. CDR3 coding DNA: TGTGCCAGTAGTCTACACTGGGGGGGCAATCAGCCCCAGCATTTT.

V usage is TRBV19 and J usage is TRBJ1-3; D may be TRBD1 (5 bases). Germline CDR1 reads LNHDA; CDR2 reads SQIVND (reference sequence). The CDR3 covers 16 residues. Trimming shortened V by 4 bases and J by 0 bases, and 13 bases separated the two germline ends. The CDR3: CASSSETGDSGNTIYF. The CDR3 bases are TGTGCCAGTAGTAGCGAAACAGGAGACTCTGGAAACACCATATATTTT.

This clone was detected ten times or more. This chain uses TRBV11-3 with TRBJ2-5, with D perhaps matching TRBD1 (7 bases). Trimming removed 4 bases from V and 7 bases from J, with 16 bases in between. The CDR3 covers 14 residues. Per germline, CDR1 SGHNT and CDR2 YENEEA. The CDR3 region has the DNA TGTGCCAGCAGCTCATACCAGGGGGGCGGGACCCAGTACTTC. This sequence encodes CASSSYQGGGTQYF.